What follows are 13 T cell receptor beta chains derived from one specimen sequenced in a study of blood T cell repertoires in COVID-19 (dated by TCRdb to 2020 to 2022). The library relied on the immunoSEQ multiplex PCR assay. Here the immuneACCESS table is served through TCRdb, limited to in-frame sequences with V and J called. Missing clones are a known gap in these copies; in checked studies unresolved V genes cover under half, and the rest lacks a known reason. Within this sample are about 160,000 clones, with about nine tenths of them counted one time only. The ten largest clones capture approximately 3.7% of the sample. Sequencing was done on a sample of PBMCs or T cells enriched from blood (not recorded which). These receptors all stem from a woman aged 40 to 50 who had been exposed to COVID-19.

The chain employs TRBV28 and TRBJ1-1, with TRBD1 as a possible D gene (6 bases). The CDR3 is 14 residues long. Germline V gives CDR1 MDHEN, CDR2 SYDVKM. The V and J ends lost 4 bases and 1 base respectively, with 10 bases between them. The CDR3 here is CASSSGQSNTEAFF. Written as DNA, the CDR3 is TGTGCCAGCAGTTCTGGACAGTCGAACACTGAAGCTTTCTTT.

The V gene is TRBV9, the J gene TRBJ2-6, with D perhaps matching TRBD1 (6 bases). Germline assignment: CDR1 SGDLS and CDR2 YYNGEE. The CDR3 totals 15 residues. Trimming shortened V by 5 bases and J by 0 bases, and 9 bases separated the two germline ends. CDR3 in amino acids: CASRDRFSGANVLTF. Here the CDR3 DNA reads TGTGCCAGCAGAGACAGGTTCTCTGGGGCCAACGTCCTGACTTTC.

This chain joins TRBV5-1 and TRBJ1-1, with D unclear. CDR1 and CDR2 from the germline V gene are SGHRS and YFSETQ. V lost 2 bases and J lost 1, with 9 bases in between. CDR3 size: 14 residues. CDR3 nucleotides: TGCGCCAGCAGCTTTGGTTCGGGGAACACTGAAGCTTTCTTT. Protein product: CASSFGSGNTEAFF.

The chain employs TRBV3-1 (or the pseudogene TRBV3-2) and TRBJ2-1; 12 bases map to TRBD2. Germline V gene lookup returns CDR1 LGHDT and CDR2 YNNKEL (reference sequence). CDR3 length: 16 amino acids. With 4 bases clipped from V and 8 bases from J, the junction kept 9 bases outside the gene matches. The CDR3 region is CASSPSGLAGKDEQFF. DNA of the CDR3: TGTGCCAGCAGCCCAAGCGGACTAGCGGGGAAGGATGAGCAGTTCTTC.

This chain connects TRBV20-1 to TRBJ1-2; TRBD1 might be the D (5 bases). V lost 3 bases and J 4 bases, leaving 15 bases between the germline ends. The CDR3 covers 14 residues. Germline CDR1 reads DFQATT; CDR2 reads SNEGSKA (reference sequence). The CDR3 DNA is TGCAGTGCTAGTTCCGCCGGGGGGGGCTATGGCTACACCTTC. Its translation is CSASSAGGGYGYTF.

V is TRBV7-9 and J is TRBJ2-7; a weak D match, TRBD1 (6 bases). Between the trimmed V and J ends, which lost 8 bases and 9 bases, there was a span of 20 bases. The CDR3 consists of 13 residues. Germline values: CDR1 SEHNR, CDR2 FQNEAQ (reference sequence). CDR3 protein: CASSPADRSLQYF. In DNA, the CDR3 is TGTGCCAGCTCCCCGGCGGACAGATCATTGCAGTACTTC.

V is TRBV6-4 and J is TRBJ2-1, with TRBD1 matching over 9 bases. This CDR3 contains 15 residues. Unmatched junction bases numbered 5, after V lost 2 bases and J lost 6 bases. CDR1 is MRHNA and CDR2 is SNTAGT in the germline V gene. CDR3 amino acids: CASSDGDRVINEQFF. As DNA, the CDR3 is TGTGCCAGCAGTGACGGGGACAGGGTAATCAATGAGCAGTTCTTC.

The rearrangement uses TRBV6-1 and TRBJ2-7; D may be TRBD2 (6 bases). Trimming stripped 3 bases from V and 7 bases from J, with 16 bases between. Germline V CDR1 and CDR2: MNHNS, SASEGT. The CDR3 loop spans 14 amino acids. The CDR3 protein is CASSEGSRESEQYF. CDR3 DNA sequence: TGTGCCAGCAGTGAGGGATCCCGGGAGAGTGAGCAGTACTTC.

The CDR3 nucleotides read TGTGCCAGCAGCCAGACCCTGGGAGGAGGGACTGAAGCTTTCTTT. Its protein product is CASSQTLGGGTEAFF. This chain joins TRBV5-5 and TRBJ1-1; no clear D. The CDR3 contains 15 residues. Trimming pared 4 bases from V and 5 bases from J, leaving 18 bases between. Germline loops: CDR1 SGHKS, CDR2 YYEKEE (reference sequence).

The rearrangement uses TRBV5-1 and TRBJ1-1, with TRBD1 matching 7 bases. Germline CDR1 is SGHRS and CDR2 is YFSETQ. The CDR3 has 15 residues. V shed 5 bases and J 10 bases; nucleotides not matched to a gene: 17. The CDR3 here is CASRNVDRAPMRAFF. As DNA, the CDR3 is TGCGCCAGCAGAAACGTCGACAGGGCCCCAATGAGAGCTTTCTTT.

In its sample, this clone was seen once. The chain carries TRBV20-1 and TRBJ2-7; D call uncertain. This CDR3 has 13 amino acids. V dropped 3 bases and J dropped 3 bases, with 12 bases sitting between them. Germline V gives CDR1 DFQATT, CDR2 SNEGSKA (reference sequence). CDR3 region: CSASSRSSYEQYF. CDR3 nucleotide sequence: TGCAGTGCTAGTAGTAGGAGTAGCTACGAGCAGTACTTC.

V usage is TRBV10-3 and J usage is TRBJ1-3, with D maybe TRBD1 (5 bases). Germline V gene data show CDR1 as ENHRY and CDR2 as SYGVKD. The CDR3 extends over 14 amino acids. V shed 3 bases and J shed 0 bases, with 6 bases lying between them. This CDR3 reads CAISDTGSGNTIYF. CDR3 DNA: TGTGCCATCAGTGACACAGGCTCTGGAAACACCATATATTTT.

V and J are TRBV9 and TRBJ2-3; D ambiguous. In germline, CDR1 is SGDLS, CDR2 YYNGEE. This CDR3 spans 15 amino acids. Trimming pared 0 bases from V and 1 base from J, leaving 9 bases between. For the CDR3, the DNA is TGTGCCAGCAGCGTAGAAGGCCGGGGCACAGATACGCAGTATTTT. Protein sequence: CASSVEGRGTDTQYF.